These 3 T cell receptor beta chains share one sample of origin, sequenced in a study of patients and donors after allogeneic stem cell transplantation. In TCRdb, the RT-PCR reads were re-called with MiXCR into one record per CDR3 protein. This sample has hundreds of thousands of distinct CDR3 sequences, with around 15% found just once. The sample was blood, either unsorted or a sorted T cell fraction (not recorded which). The receptors originated from a human donor who was either an allogeneic HSCT recipient or a stem cell or donor lymphocyte infusion donor (not recorded which). It is not recorded whose cells these are; they may come from a transplant donor.

For this clonotype: An end of the junction does not agree with germline; a read error may underlie this. This CDR3 is CASSLTFRDDEQCF. In nucleotides, the CDR3 is TGTGCTAGCAGCTTAACTTTCCGAGACGACGAGCAGTGCTTC. This chain uses TRBV7-7 with TRBJ2-7; D unclear. The V gene's germline CDR1 is SSHAT and CDR2 FNYEAQ (reference sequence). The CDR3 is 14 residues long.

This clonotype occurred a few times. The CDR3, as DNA: TGTGCCAGCAGCGTTAGATTTTCTAGCGGGAGGGGTGGGGCCAACGTCCTGACTTTC. It encodes CASSVRFSSGRGGANVLTF. The chain is built from TRBV11-2 and TRBJ2-6; 12 nucleotides agree with TRBD2. The V and J ends lost 5 bases and 3 bases, in that order; junction bases with no gene match: 11. Per germline, CDR1 SGHAT and CDR2 FQNNGV. The CDR3 is 19 residues long.

This clonotype has more than one count but fewer than ten. The genes are TRBV6-5 and TRBJ2-5, with TRBD2 as a possible D gene (5 bases). V dropped 2 bases and J dropped 3 bases, with 13 bases sitting between them. This CDR3 is built from 15 residues. Germline values: CDR1 MNHEY, CDR2 SVGAGI. The CDR3 spells CASSYGRAFKETQYF. CDR3 coding DNA: TGTGCCAGCAGTTACGGGCGGGCCTTCAAAGAGACCCAGTACTTC.